Below are 12 T cell receptor beta chains sequenced from a single sample in a study of blood T cell repertoires in COVID-19 (dated by TCRdb to 2019 to 2021). The library was made by the immunoSEQ multiplex PCR assay. TCRdb holds this immuneACCESS table with in-frame rearrangements only. Some clones are missing; in checked studies, unresolved V genes explain under half, and the rest has no known cause. For this sample the table gives over 30,000 clones, of which about nine tenths were detected only once. In total, the top ten clones hold about 1% of the sample. Sample: peripheral blood. The source of these receptors is a man in his 70s with active or convalescent COVID-19.

J is TRBJ1-1 and V is TRBV7-3; D remains unclear. This CDR3 has 13 amino acids. Germline CDR1 and CDR2: SGHTA and FQGTGA. V was clipped by 1 base and J by 5 bases, with 8 bases between them. The CDR3 loop reads CASSLRRGTEAFF. CDR3 coding DNA: TGTGCCAGCAGCTTAAGGAGAGGGACTGAAGCTTTCTTT.

The V and J genes are TRBV15 and TRBJ2-3, with a weak D call TRBD2 (5 bases). The CDR3 extends over 14 amino acids. Trimming removed 1 base from V and 5 bases from J, with 10 bases in between. CDR1 is LNHNV, CDR2 YYDKDF, per germline (reference sequence). The DNA for the CDR3 is TGTGCCACCAGCAGAGTACTTCGGGGAGATACGCAGTATTTT. It translates to CATSRVLRGDTQYF.

This clone was observed a single time. V gene TRBV12-3 or TRBV12-4 combines with J gene TRBJ2-1; 7 nucleotides line up with TRBD2. J gave up 8 bases and V 5 bases, and 6 bases lay outside the gene matches. The CDR3 has 13 residues. The CDR3: CASSPLAAYEQFF. CDR3 bases: TGTGCCAGCAGTCCGCTAGCGGCCTATGAGCAGTTCTTC.

There are a few counts of this clone. The genes are TRBV2 and TRBJ1-1, with 7 bases lining up with TRBD1. Germline-derived CDR1 and CDR2 are SNHLY and FYNNEI. V lost 7 bases to trimming and J lost 1 base; unmatched junction nucleotides: 6. The CDR3 covers 14 residues. The DNA of the CDR3 is TGTGCCAGCACTGACAGGGCTTCGAACACTGAAGCTTTCTTT. Residues: CASTDRASNTEAFF. Drawing the rest from reference TRBV2 and TRBJ1-1, the complete variable domain is EPEVTQTPSHQVTQMGQEVILRCVPISNHLYFYWYRQILGQKVEFLVSFYNNEISEKSEIFDDQFSVERPDGSNFTLKIRSTKLEDSAMYFCASTDRASNTEAFFGQGTRLTVV.

The gene calls are TRBV19 and TRBJ1-4; 8 nucleotides agree with TRBD1. V shed 4 bases, J shed 4 bases, and the junction held 8 bases outside the gene matches. The CDR3 contains 16 residues. Germline lookup yields CDR1 LNHDA and CDR2 SQIVND (reference sequence). CDR3: CASSRRTGGNNEKLFF. The CDR3 DNA reads TGTGCCAGTAGTAGGAGAACAGGGGGGAATAATGAAAAACTGTTTTTT.

The chain joins TRBV6-5 to TRBJ2-5; D not resolved. V was cut by 5 bases and J by 4 bases, with 17 bases left in between. This CDR3 spans 15 amino acids. CDR1 MNHEY and CDR2 SVGAGI come from the germline V gene. As DNA, the CDR3 is TGTGCCAGCAGTCGTCAAAGGAGCGCCGGAGAGACCCAGTACTTC. Residues: CASSRQRSAGETQYF.

This clone was seen only once. V and J are TRBV11-2 and TRBJ2-7; 12 positions match TRBD1. V dropped 7 bases and J dropped 5; count of bases not matched to a gene: 9. CDR1 SGHAT and CDR2 FQNNGV come from the germline V gene. This CDR3 has 15 residues. CDR3: CASTSRGTGGHEQYF. The DNA for the CDR3 is TGTGCCAGCACCTCACGGGGGACAGGGGGCCACGAGCAGTACTTC.

V and J are TRBV10-3 and TRBJ1-6; TRBD1 agrees at 9 bases. The CDR3 covers 13 residues. Looked up from germline, CDR1 is ENHRY and CDR2 is SYGVKD. V trimming: 6 bases; J trimming: 7 bases; junction bases outside the gene matches: 1. The CDR3 sequence: CAIRGTGNSPLHF. Written as DNA, the CDR3 is TGTGCCATCAGAGGGACAGGGAATTCACCCCTCCACTTT.

The chain employs TRBV29-1 and TRBJ2-7; D is possibly TRBD2 (6 bases). In germline, CDR1 is SQVTM, CDR2 ANQGSEA. V was pared by 4 bases and J by 7 bases, with 17 bases between. The CDR3 sequence is 13 residues long. CDR3 sequence: CSVAAGTAGEQYF. DNA of the CDR3: TGCAGCGTTGCGGCGGGGACCGCGGGGGAGCAGTACTTC.

The gene calls are TRBV28 and TRBJ1-6; 8 positions agree with TRBD1. CDR3 size: 15 residues. With V trimmed by 6 bases and J by 10 bases, 11 bases remained unmatched. Germline CDR1 MDHEN, CDR2 SYDVKM. This CDR3 reads CASSQQGGLGSPLHF. CDR3 bases: TGTGCCAGCAGCCAACAGGGGGGCCTTGGGTCACCCCTCCACTTT.

This rearrangement joins TRBV23-1 to TRBJ2-3, with a weak D call TRBD2 (5 bases). TRBV23-1 is an ORF for which the function is uncertain. This CDR3 comprises 13 residues. Trimming took 4 bases from V and 4 from J, leaving 9 bases between them. The DNA for the CDR3 is TGCGCCAGCAGTCTGGTGGAGGCAGATACGCAGTATTTT. This sequence encodes CASSLVEADTQYF.

The CDR3 DNA is TGTGCCAGCAGCTTGCTGCCAGGGGGCTACGAGCAGTACTTC. Amino acids: CASSLLPGGYEQYF. This sequence joins TRBV5-5 and TRBJ2-7; 7 nucleotides agree with TRBD1. The CDR3 consists of 14 residues. With V trimmed by 1 base and J by 3 bases, 4 bases remained unmatched. From germline, CDR1 is SGHKS and CDR2 YYEKEE (reference sequence).